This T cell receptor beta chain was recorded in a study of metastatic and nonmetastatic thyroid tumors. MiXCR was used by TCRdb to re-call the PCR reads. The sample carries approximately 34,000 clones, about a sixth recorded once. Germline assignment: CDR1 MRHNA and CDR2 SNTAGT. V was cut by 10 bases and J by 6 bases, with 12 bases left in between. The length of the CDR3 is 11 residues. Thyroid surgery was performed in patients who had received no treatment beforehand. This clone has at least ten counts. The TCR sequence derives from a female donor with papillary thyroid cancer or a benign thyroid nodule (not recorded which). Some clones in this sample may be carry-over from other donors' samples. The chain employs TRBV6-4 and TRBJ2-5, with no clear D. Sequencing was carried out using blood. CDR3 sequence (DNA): TGTGCCAAGTGGCACAAACAGACCCAGTACTTC. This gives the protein CAKWHKQTQYF.